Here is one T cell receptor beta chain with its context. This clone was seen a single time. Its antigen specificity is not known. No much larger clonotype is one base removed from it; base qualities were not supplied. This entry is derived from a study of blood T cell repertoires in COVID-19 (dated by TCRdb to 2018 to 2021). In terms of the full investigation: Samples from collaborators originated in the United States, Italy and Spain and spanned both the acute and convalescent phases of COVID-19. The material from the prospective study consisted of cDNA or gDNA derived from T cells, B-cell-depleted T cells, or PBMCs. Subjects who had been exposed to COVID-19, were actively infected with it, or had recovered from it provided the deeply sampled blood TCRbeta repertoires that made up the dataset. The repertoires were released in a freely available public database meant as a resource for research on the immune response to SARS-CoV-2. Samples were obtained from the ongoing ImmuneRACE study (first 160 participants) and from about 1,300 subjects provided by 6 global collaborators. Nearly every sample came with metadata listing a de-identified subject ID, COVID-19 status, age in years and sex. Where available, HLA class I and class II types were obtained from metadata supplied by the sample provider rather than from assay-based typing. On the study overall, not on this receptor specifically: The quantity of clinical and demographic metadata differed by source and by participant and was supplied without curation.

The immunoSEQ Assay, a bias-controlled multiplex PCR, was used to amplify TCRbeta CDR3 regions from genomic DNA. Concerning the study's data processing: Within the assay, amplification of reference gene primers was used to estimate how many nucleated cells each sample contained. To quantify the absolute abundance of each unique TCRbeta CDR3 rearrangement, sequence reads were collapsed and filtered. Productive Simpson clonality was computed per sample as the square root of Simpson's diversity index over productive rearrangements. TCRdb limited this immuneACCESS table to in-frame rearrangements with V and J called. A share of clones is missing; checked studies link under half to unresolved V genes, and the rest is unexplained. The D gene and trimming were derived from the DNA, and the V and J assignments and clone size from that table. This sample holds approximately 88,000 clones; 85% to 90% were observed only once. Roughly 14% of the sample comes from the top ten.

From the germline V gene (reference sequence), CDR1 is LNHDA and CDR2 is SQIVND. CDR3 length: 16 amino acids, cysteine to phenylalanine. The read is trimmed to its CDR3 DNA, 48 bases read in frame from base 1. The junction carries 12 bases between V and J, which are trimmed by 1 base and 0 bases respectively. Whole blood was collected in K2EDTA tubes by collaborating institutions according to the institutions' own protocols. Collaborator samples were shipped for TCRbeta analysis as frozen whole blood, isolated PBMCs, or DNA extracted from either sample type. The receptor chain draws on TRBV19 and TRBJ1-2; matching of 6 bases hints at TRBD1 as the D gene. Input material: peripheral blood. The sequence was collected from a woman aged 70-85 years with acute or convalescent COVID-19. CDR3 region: CASSIVRDTSNYGYTF. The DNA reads TGTGCCAGTAGTATAGTCCGGGACACTTCTAACTATGGCTACACCTTC.